The present T cell receptor (beta chain) was sequenced within a study of neoadjuvant anti-PD-1 for oral cavity cancer. Study details: Patients mostly received three to four biweekly nivolumab doses at 3 mg/kg before surgery. Study-level points and caveats: Larger post-treatment preexisting tumor clones tracked with greater tumor shrinkage.

The CDR3 consists of 15 residues. Trimming took 5 bases from V and 0 from J, leaving 14 bases between them. Per the germline V gene, CDR1 is SEHNR and CDR2 is FQNEAQ (reference sequence). For this clone: Its antigen is unknown.

TCRdb keeps only in-frame clones here, not all; method: immunoSEQ multiplex PCR. The data show roughly 25,000 clones, with around a quarter seen just once and approximately 16% held by the top ten. Time point noted: after neoadjuvant nivolumab, at surgical resection. The patients had HPV-negative, locally advanced oral cavity squamous cell carcinoma. The origin of this receptor is a person aged 40 to 85 with oral cavity squamous cell carcinoma. This material consisted of tumor tissue, taken after nivolumab (anti-PD-1) treatment. The chain employs TRBV7-9 and TRBJ2-7, with D unresolved. The CDR3 spells CASSINVGGSYEQYF. DNA of the CDR3: TGTGCCAGCAGCATTAATGTAGGCGGCTCCTACGAGCAGTACTTC.